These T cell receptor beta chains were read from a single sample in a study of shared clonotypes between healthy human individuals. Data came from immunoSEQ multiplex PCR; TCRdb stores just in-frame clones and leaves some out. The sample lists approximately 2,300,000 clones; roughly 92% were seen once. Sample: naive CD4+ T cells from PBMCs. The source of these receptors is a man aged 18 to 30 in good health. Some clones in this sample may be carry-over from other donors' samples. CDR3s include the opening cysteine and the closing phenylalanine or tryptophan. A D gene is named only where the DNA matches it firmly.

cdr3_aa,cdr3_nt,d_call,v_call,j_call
CASSIDRGTYEQYF,TGTGCCAGTAGTATAGACCGGGGCACCTACGAGCAGTACTTC,-,TRBV19,TRBJ2-7
CASSRTTGTGGPQHF,TGCGCCAGCAGCAGAACTACCGGGACAGGGGGACCCCAGCATTTT,TRBD1,TRBV5-1,TRBJ1-5
CASSLAGTGFSGELFF,TGTGCCAGCAGCTTAGCCGGGACAGGGTTTTCCGGGGAGCTGTTTTTT,TRBD1,TRBV11-3,TRBJ2-2
CASSESGGNQPQHF,TGCGCCAGCAGTGAGTCTGGGGGAAATCAGCCCCAGCATTTT,-,TRBV10-2,TRBJ1-5
CASSIGVNTEAFF,TGTGCCAGCAGCATCGGGGTGAACACTGAAGCTTTCTTT,-,TRBV7-3,TRBJ1-1
CASSPKLGYGYTF,TGTGCCAGCAGTCCGAAGCTTGGCTATGGCTACACCTTC,-,TRBV28,TRBJ1-2
CASSVTLAVTNEKLFF,TGTGCCAGCAGTGTCACCCTGGCGGTCACTAATGAAAAACTGTTTTTT,-,TRBV25-1,TRBJ1-4
CASSSGTGAINYGYTF,TGCGCCAGCAGCTCCGGGACAGGGGCCATTAACTATGGCTACACCTTC,TRBD1,TRBV5-1,TRBJ1-2
CSASDRAEAFF,TGCAGTGCTAGCGACAGGGCTGAAGCTTTCTTT,TRBD1,TRBV20-1,TRBJ1-1
CASSSQGLAGGREQYF,TGTGCCAGCAGCTCCCAGGGGCTAGCGGGAGGACGGGAGCAGTACTTC,TRBD2,TRBV7-2,TRBJ2-7